This T cell receptor (beta chain) stems from a study of cytomegalovirus exposure and HLA in healthy donors. The PCR had 60 Vbeta and 13 Jbeta primers. Repertoires were generated with immunoSEQ multiplex PCR, while TCRdb's copy carries only in-frame clones and drops some. The sample lists approximately 100,000 clones; roughly 79% were seen once. Germline assignment: CDR1 MNHEY and CDR2 SVGAGI. With 3 bases removed from V and 0 bases from J, the gap between germline ends came to 8 bases. The CDR3 is made up of 14 amino acids. The sample comprised PBMCs. The receptor's source is a woman aged 45-65 years in good health and CMV-seropositive. The gene calls are TRBV6-5 and TRBJ1-1, with D unclear. The CDR3 region is CASSYSGMNTEAFF. CDR3 DNA sequence: TGTGCCAGCAGTTATTCGGGGATGAACACTGAAGCTTTCTTT.